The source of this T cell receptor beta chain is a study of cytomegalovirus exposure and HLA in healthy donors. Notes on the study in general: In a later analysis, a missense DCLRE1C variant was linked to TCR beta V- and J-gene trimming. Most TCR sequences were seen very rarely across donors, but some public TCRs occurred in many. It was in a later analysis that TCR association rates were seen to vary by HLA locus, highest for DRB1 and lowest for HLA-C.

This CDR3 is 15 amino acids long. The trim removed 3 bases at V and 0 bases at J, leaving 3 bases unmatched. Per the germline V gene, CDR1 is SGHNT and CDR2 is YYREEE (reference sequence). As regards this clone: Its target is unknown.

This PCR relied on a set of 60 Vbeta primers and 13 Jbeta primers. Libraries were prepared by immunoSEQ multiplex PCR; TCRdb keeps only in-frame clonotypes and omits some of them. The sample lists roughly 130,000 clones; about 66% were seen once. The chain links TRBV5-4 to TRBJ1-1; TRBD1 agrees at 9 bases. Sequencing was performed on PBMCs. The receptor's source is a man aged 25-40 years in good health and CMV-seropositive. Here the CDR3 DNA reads TGTGCCAGCAGCTCCCGGACAGGGGTGAACACTGAAGCTTTCTTT. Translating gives CASSSRTGVNTEAFF.